Detailed here is one TCR beta chain. This record belongs to a study of OX40 agonist ivuxolimab in advanced cancers. Using immunoSEQ multiplex PCR, the repertoire was profiled, and TCRdb retains in-frame clones only, with some absent. The sample holds about 82,000 clones, roughly 84% seen once. Sequencing used CD4+ or CD8+ T cells sorted from blood, obtained in a trial of the OX40 agonist ivuxolimab. The sequence derives from an adult with an advanced solid tumor such as melanoma, head and neck, liver or kidney cancer.

The CDR3 protein is CATRGEHYEQYF. The CDR3 DNA reads TGTGCCACCCGGGGGGAACATTACGAGCAGTACTTC. The rearrangement links TRBV15 to TRBJ2-7, with TRBD2 matching 7 bases. The CDR3 length is 12 residues. CDR1 and CDR2 (germline): LNHNV, YYDKDF (reference sequence). The V segment lost 8 bases and the J segment 4 bases; nucleotides outside the gene matches: 5.